This T cell receptor (beta chain) comes out of a study of OX40 agonist ivuxolimab in advanced cancers. Study context: The patients got ivuxolimab, which is an agonistic anti-OX40 (CD134) antibody. Whole-study results and caveats: Low normalized T-cell clonal expansion was additionally recorded for some nonresponders. More expanded clones were seen, on average, in CD8+ T cells than in CD4+.

Generated by immunoSEQ multiplex PCR, the TCRdb table keeps only in-frame clones and is missing some. Of about 76,000 clones listed, 80% to 90% are singletons. Trimming took 0 bases from V and 4 from J, leaving 7 bases between them. This CDR3 is built from 13 residues. Germline V gene lookup returns CDR1 GTSNPN and CDR2 SVGIG (reference sequence). A word on this clone: Its antigen is unknown.

The clonotype originates from an adult with an advanced solid tumor such as melanoma, head and neck, liver or kidney cancer. The chain joins TRBV30 to TRBJ1-3; no clear D gene. The sequencing here drew on CD4+ or CD8+ T cells sorted from blood, taken in a trial of the OX40 agonist ivuxolimab. CDR3 nucleotide sequence: TGTGCCTGGAGTGTTGCGGGGGGAAACACCATATATTTT. Translating gives CAWSVAGGNTIYF.